This T cell receptor (beta chain) was recovered during a study of blood T cell repertoires in COVID-19. CDR3 size: 14 residues. Germline CDR1 reads SGHTS; CDR2 reads YDEGEE. Trimming took off 4 bases at V and 0 bases at J, with 8 bases between the two ends. The protocol was immunoSEQ multiplex PCR, while the TCRdb copy is restricted to in-frame clones and leaves out a portion. The data show some 140,000 clones, around 87% seen once. The receptor was derived from a man aged 45-60 years with active COVID-19. This chain links TRBV5-8 with TRBJ2-1; D not resolved. What was sequenced was peripheral blood. The CDR3: CASSHKSSYNEQFF. In nucleotides, the CDR3 is TGTGCCAGCAGCCATAAGAGCTCCTACAATGAGCAGTTCTTC.